The clone carrying this TCR beta chain was observed a few times. What it recognizes is unknown. The draw of peripheral blood yielded ten milliliters from each donor. The germline CDR1 and CDR2 sequences are SGHTA and FQGNSA. The CDR3 loop spans 16 amino acids. V shed 5 bases, J shed 4 bases, and the junction held 8 bases outside the gene matches. Primers used in a second PCR of roughly 7 to 11 cycles were a sample-barcoded 5' primer and a J-beta primer mix. TCRdb reprocessed the 5' RACE reads with MiXCR, giving one entry per CDR3 protein. The repertoire holds over 1,500,000 distinct CDR3 sequences, approximately 50% seen once, with 2.1% in the top ten. This sample is part of a study of blood T cells in healthy people across ages. As for the study in general: Roughly one uniquely barcoded beta molecule per two T cells was captured.

Study-level results: Whereas aged donors had fewer naive CD4+ cells, long-lived donors had more of them and higher diversity. Measured against age, TCR beta diversity per million T cells decreased in a roughly linear manner.

The sequenced sample consisted of blood. V and J are TRBV7-2 and TRBJ2-3; 11 bases fit TRBD2. This clonotype originated in a woman aged 40 to 50 in good health. This chain's CDR3 is CASSGRLAGTPDTQYF. DNA of the CDR3: TGTGCCAGCAGCGGACGACTAGCGGGGACCCCAGATACGCAGTATTTT.